Listed here are 16 T cell receptor beta chains from one sample, sequenced in a study of blood T cell repertoires in COVID-19. The method was immunoSEQ multiplex PCR; TCRdb's version includes in-frame clones alone and lacks a portion of them. Seen here are 190,000 or so clones, around 90% observed once, and the top ten hold about 2.5%. Sequences were obtained from peripheral blood. These receptors were collected from a man in his forties with active or convalescent COVID-19.

V usage is TRBV6-2 or TRBV6-3 and J usage is TRBJ1-6; 9 nucleotides agree with TRBD1. This CDR3 spans 15 amino acids. Trimming removed 0 bases from V and 10 bases from J; junction bases left unmatched: 4. Germline CDR1 MNHEY, CDR2 SVGEGT. The DNA for the CDR3 is TGTGCCAGCAGTTACTCGACAGGGGGTACGTCACCCCTCCACTTT. As protein: CASSYSTGGTSPLHF.

This clone was seen a handful of times. The chain couples TRBV5-6 to TRBJ1-5, with a tentative D call TRBD1 (5 bases). The CDR3 runs to 15 residues. Germline values: CDR1 SGHDT, CDR2 YYEEEE. Trimming shortened V by 1 base and J by 6 bases, and 14 bases separated the two germline ends. CDR3 loop: CASSLYGVRGQPQHF. As DNA, the CDR3 is TGTGCCAGCAGCTTGTATGGGGTAAGGGGTCAGCCCCAGCATTTT.

V is TRBV5-5 and J is TRBJ1-1; D perhaps matches TRBD1 (6 bases). The V end lost 3 bases, the J end lost 6 bases, and 9 bases lay between the germline ends. The length of the CDR3 is 12 residues. The germline V gene has CDR1 SGHKS and CDR2 YYEKEE (reference sequence). CDR3 coding DNA: TGTGCCAGCAGCTCAGGGGTATCTGAAGCTTTCTTT. This sequence encodes CASSSGVSEAFF.

This clone was recorded a few times. The rearrangement uses TRBV21-1 and TRBJ1-1; TRBD1, the table's D call, was not compared with the DNA. TRBV21-1 is a pseudogene locus. This CDR3 spans 15 amino acids. This CDR3 reads CASSKEEGASTEAFF. CDR3 in DNA: TGTGCCAGCAGCAAAGAAGAGGGGGCAAGCACTGAAGCTTTCTTT.

CDR3 amino acids: CASSLQGYEQYF. Written as DNA, the CDR3 is TGTGCCAGCAGCTTACAGGGTTACGAGCAGTACTTC. The chain links TRBV7-9 to TRBJ2-7; TRBD1 is a possible D gene (5 bases). The CDR3 has 12 residues. The V and J ends lost 2 bases and 4 bases respectively, with 6 bases between them. CDR1 is SEHNR, CDR2 FQNEAQ, per germline (reference sequence).

The sample holds a few counts of this clone. The genes are TRBV15 and TRBJ2-2; maybe TRBD1 (5 bases). From germline, CDR1 is LNHNV and CDR2 YYDKDF (reference sequence). Deletions cut 0 bases from V and 6 bases from J, with 8 bases between. CDR3 size: 14 residues. CDR3 nucleotide sequence: TGTGCCACCAGCAGAGATTGGGGCCCCGGGGAGCTGTTTTTT. It specifies CATSRDWGPGELFF.

This chain uses TRBV30 with TRBJ2-7; D call uncertain. Trimming stripped 3 bases from V and 0 bases from J, with 9 bases between. Germline values: CDR1 GTSNPN, CDR2 SVGIG (reference sequence). The CDR3 loop spans 13 amino acids. CDR3 amino acids: CAWSAEASYEQYF. The CDR3 DNA sequence: TGTGCCTGGAGCGCCGAGGCCTCCTACGAGCAGTACTTC.

The chain combines TRBV29-1 with TRBJ2-5; TRBD1 aligns across 9 bases. Trimming cost V 7 bases and J 1 base; bases outside gene matches: 7. In germline, CDR1 is SQVTM, CDR2 ANQGSEA. CDR3 length: 14 amino acids. CDR3 in DNA: TGCAGCGGCTTCCGGGACAGGGCCCAAGAGACCCAGTACTTC. Protein sequence: CSGFRDRAQETQYF.

The chain is built from TRBV20-1 and TRBJ1-2; possible D gene TRBD1, 6 bases. Germline V CDR1 and CDR2: DFQATT, SNEGSKA (reference sequence). This CDR3 has 8 amino acids. CDR3 loop: CGGDGYTF. CDR3 DNA: TGCGGGGGCGATGGCTACACCTTC.

The chain is built from TRBV5-8 and TRBJ1-2; D gene uncertain. CDR1 is SGHTS, CDR2 YDEGEE, per germline. The CDR3 covers 15 residues. V lost 0 bases, J lost 5 bases, and 14 bases lay in between. Here the CDR3 DNA reads TGTGCCAGCAGCTTGGGGGTCAGGACTTCATATGGCTACACCTTC. Its translation: CASSLGVRTSYGYTF.

The chain employs TRBV2 and TRBJ2-5; possibly TRBD1 for D (5 bases). The ends were cut back, 0 bases at V and 5 bases at J, with 10 bases in the middle. This CDR3 contains 14 residues. Per germline, CDR1 SNHLY and CDR2 FYNNEI. The CDR3 nucleotides read TGTGCCAGCAGTGAAGCTCTAGGGGTTGAGACCCAGTACTTC. Translation: CASSEALGVETQYF.

DNA of the CDR3: TGCGCCAGCAGTGATCGCGAAGAGACCCAGTACTTC. It translates to CASSDREETQYF. V gene TRBV10-2 combines with J gene TRBJ2-5, with no clear D. Germline V gives CDR1 WSHSY, CDR2 SAAADI. With 3 bases removed from V and 3 bases from J, the gap between germline ends came to 5 bases. The CDR3 is 12 residues long.

This chain uses TRBV16 with TRBJ2-3; TRBD2 aligns across 12 bases. The germline CDR1 and CDR2 sequences are KGHSY and FQNENV. The CDR3 has 17 amino acids. Trimming removed 4 bases from V and 5 bases from J; junction bases left unmatched: 10. CDR3 residues: CASSRILTSGGLDTQYF. The CDR3 DNA sequence: TGTGCCAGCAGCCGAATCTTGACTAGCGGGGGCTTAGATACGCAGTATTTT.

The chain joins TRBV7-6 to TRBJ1-5; 7 nucleotides match TRBD1. The CDR3 contains 17 residues. Germline loops: CDR1 SGHVS, CDR2 FNYEAQ. The V and J ends lost 2 bases and 2 bases, in that order; junction bases with no gene match: 9. The CDR3 reads CASSLLRGGSRNQPQHF. The CDR3 DNA reads TGTGCCAGCAGCTTACTTCGAGGGGGCTCCCGCAATCAGCCCCAGCATTTT.

This chain connects TRBV4-1 to TRBJ1-5, with D tentatively TRBD1 (5 bases). The CDR3 runs to 14 residues. Germline V lookup: CDR1 MGHRA, CDR2 YSYEKL. The V end was cut by 1 base, the J end by 7 bases, with 11 bases between. CDR3 coding DNA: TGCGCCAGCAGCCAAGTAGGGGTGGAACAGCCCCAGCATTTT. The encoded protein is CASSQVGVEQPQHF.

The chain uses TRBV21-1 and TRBJ2-5; the table's D call, TRBD1, has no DNA check behind it. TRBV21-1 is classified as a pseudogene. This CDR3 comprises 15 residues. In DNA, the CDR3 is TGTGCCAGCAGCAAACGACACCCTCTGCAAGAGACCCAGTACTTC. It codes for CASSKRHPLQETQYF.